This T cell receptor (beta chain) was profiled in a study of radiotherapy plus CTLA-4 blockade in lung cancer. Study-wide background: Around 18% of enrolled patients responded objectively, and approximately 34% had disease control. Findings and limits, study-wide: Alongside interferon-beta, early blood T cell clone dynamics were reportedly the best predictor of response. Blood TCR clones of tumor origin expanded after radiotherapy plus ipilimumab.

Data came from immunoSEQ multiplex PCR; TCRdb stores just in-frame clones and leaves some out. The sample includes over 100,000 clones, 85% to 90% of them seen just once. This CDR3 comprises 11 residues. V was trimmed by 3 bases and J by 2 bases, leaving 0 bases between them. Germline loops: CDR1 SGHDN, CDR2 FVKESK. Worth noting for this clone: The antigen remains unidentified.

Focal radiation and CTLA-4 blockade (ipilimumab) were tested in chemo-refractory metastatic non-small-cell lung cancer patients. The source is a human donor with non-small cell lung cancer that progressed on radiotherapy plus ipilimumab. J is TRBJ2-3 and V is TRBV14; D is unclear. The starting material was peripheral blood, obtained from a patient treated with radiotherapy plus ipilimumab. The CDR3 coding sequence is TGTGCCAGCAGCCACACAGATACGCAGTATTTT. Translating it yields CASSHTDTQYF. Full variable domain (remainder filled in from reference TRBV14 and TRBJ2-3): EAGVTQFPSHSVIEKGQTVTLRCDPISGHDNLYWYRRVMGKEIKFLLHFVKESKQDESGMPNNRFLAERTGGTYSTLKVQPAELEDSGVYFCASSHTDTQYFGPGTRLTVL.